This T cell receptor (beta chain) was recovered during a study of blood T cell repertoires in COVID-19. Looking at the study overall: There were acute and convalescent COVID-19 samples, and they came from the United States, Italy and Spain. PBMCs, B-cell-depleted T cells, or T cells were the source of the cDNA or gDNA that made up the material.

As processed by the authors: Nucleated cell counts were estimated from reference gene primer amplification. The repertoire was sequenced with immunoSEQ multiplex PCR; TCRdb's copy has only in-frame clones and lacks some. The V and J calls and the clone size are those of that table, but D and trimming were determined from the DNA. The table lists approximately 150,000 clones, roughly three quarters of them singletons. This sequence originates from a man in his 60s with acute or convalescent COVID-19. Sequencing was performed on peripheral blood.

CDR3 residues: CASSTPGEGIGNTIYF. CDR3 DNA: TGTGCCAGCAGCACCCCGGGGGAAGGCATCGGAAACACCATATATTTT. The V call is TRBV5-6, the J call TRBJ1-3; TRBD1 might be the D (5 bases). CDR3 length equals 16 residues. V lost 4 bases, J lost 4 bases, and 18 bases lay in between. The germline V gene encodes CDR1 SGHDT and CDR2 YYEEEE.